The T cell receptor (beta chain) under discussion was sequenced for a study of blood T cells in healthy people across ages. It was with a sample-barcoded 5' primer and a J-beta primer mix that a second PCR of about 6 to 12 cycles was run. Researchers report that each sample yielded at least 2.5 million CDR3-containing paired-end reads. MiXCR, applied by TCRdb to the 5' RACE reads, yields one record per CDR3 protein. The sample yields approximately 800,000 distinct CDR3 sequences, 35% to 40% seen once. Findings and limits, study-wide: Researchers said unsorted PBMCs prevented a conclusive naive versus antigen-experienced comparison.

This clonotype appeared many times. The antigen is undetermined. The extraction recovered at least 5.5 micrograms of total RNA per sample. This CDR3 has 17 residues. The germline gives CDR1 SGHKS, CDR2 YYEKEE (reference sequence). Trimming pared 4 bases from V and 1 base from J, leaving 17 bases between. This clonotype was obtained from a man between 18 and 29 years old in good health. The gene calls are TRBV5-5 and TRBJ1-4, with D possibly matching TRBD1 (5 bases). What was sequenced was blood. DNA of the CDR3: TGTGCCAGCAGCCTACAACGAGGGGAAGGAACTAATGAAAAACTGTTTTTT. This gives the protein CASSLQRGEGTNEKLFF.